The 20 T cell receptor beta chains presented below share a single source sample, sequenced in a study of shared T cell receptors in the human thymus. Assay: immunoSEQ multiplex PCR; the TCRdb copy retains only in-frame clones and omits some. This table holds about 660,000 clones, roughly 90% found once. These data were also reused for a study on human thymus T cells.

Input material: thymocytes. Receptors were obtained from a boy younger than two with a congenital heart defect.

This clone was observed a single time. The chain has TRBV5-6 and TRBJ1-1, with D perhaps TRBD1 (5 bases). Trimming removed 4 bases at V and 1 base at J, with 14 bases between. Germline assignment: CDR1 SGHDT and CDR2 YYEEEE. The length of the CDR3 is 15 residues. The CDR3 DNA follows: TGTGCCAGCAGCGGGGGGGAGGGAAGGAACACTGAAGCTTTCTTT. Translated, it gives CASSGGEGRNTEAFF. The full variable domain, completed using reference TRBV5-6 and TRBJ1-1, is DAGVTQSPTHLIKTRGQQVTLRCSPKSGHDTVSWYQQALGQGPQFIFQYYEEEERQRGNFPDRFSGHQFPNYSSELNVNALLLGDSALYLCASSGGEGRNTEAFFGQGTRLTVV.

The genes are TRBV6-6 and TRBJ2-7; a possible D gene is TRBD2 (7 bases). The V end was cut by 7 bases, the J end by 7 bases, with 14 bases between. There are 12 residues in the CDR3. Germline CDR1 MNHNY, CDR2 SVGAGI (reference sequence). CDR3 loop: CASTKGGGEQYF. In nucleotides, the CDR3 is TGTGCCAGCACAAAAGGGGGGGGAGAGCAGTACTTC.

The chain carries TRBV5-1 and TRBJ2-7; 9 bases map to TRBD2. Trimming took 4 bases from V and 4 from J; bases not matched to a gene: 9. Per the germline V gene, CDR1 is SGHRS and CDR2 is YFSETQ. This CDR3 has 15 residues. The CDR3 loop is CASSPPTSGVYEQYF. The DNA for the CDR3 is TGCGCCAGCAGCCCGCCGACTAGCGGAGTTTACGAGCAGTACTTC.

V gene TRBV30 combines with J gene TRBJ2-7; the match to TRBD2 covers 13 bases. Germline CDR1 and CDR2: GTSNPN and SVGIG (reference sequence). Losses at the gene ends were 3 bases for V and 3 bases for J; bases not matched to a gene: 5. This CDR3 contains 15 residues. CDR3 in amino acids: CAWRPGTSGIYEQYF. CDR3 DNA: TGTGCCTGGAGGCCCGGGACTAGCGGGATCTACGAGCAGTACTTC.

The count of this clone is one. The chain couples TRBV9 to TRBJ1-1; weak D call: TRBD1 (5 bases). There are 13 residues in the CDR3. Looked up from germline, CDR1 is SGDLS and CDR2 is YYNGEE. V was cut by 4 bases and J by 4 bases, with 11 bases left in between. The CDR3 coding sequence is TGTGCCAGCAGCCCGGGGGGGGGCACTGAAGCTTTCTTT. It yields the protein CASSPGGGTEAFF.

This clone turned up a few times. The chain joins TRBV2 to TRBJ2-5; D might be TRBD1 (6 bases). CDR3 length: 14 amino acids. V was pared by 10 bases and J by 5 bases, with 20 bases between. Germline values: CDR1 SNHLY, CDR2 FYNNEI. The CDR3 here is CAIGQGGQGETQYF. The CDR3 DNA reads TGTGCCATCGGGCAGGGCGGCCAGGGGGAGACCCAGTACTTC.

CDR3 loop: CASSPEGGPGANVLTF. As DNA, the CDR3 is TGCGCCAGCAGCCCTGAAGGGGGCCCTGGGGCCAACGTCCTGACTTTC. V gene TRBV4-3 combines with J gene TRBJ2-6; TRBD1 aligns across 7 bases. J gave up 2 bases and V 4 bases, and 5 bases lay outside the gene matches. In germline, CDR1 is LGHNA, CDR2 YSLEER. The CDR3 runs 16 residues.

This clone was detected once. CDR3 amino acids: CASSDFQALQETQYF. The CDR3 nucleotides are TGTGCCAGCAGTGATTTTCAGGCTCTACAAGAGACCCAGTACTTC. The chain recombines TRBV2 with TRBJ2-5; D not resolved. The CDR3 spans 15 residues. Trimming took off 3 bases at V and 2 bases at J, with 13 bases between the two ends. The germline gives CDR1 SNHLY, CDR2 FYNNEI. The full variable domain, its missing parts supplied by reference TRBV2 and TRBJ2-5, is EPEVTQTPSHQVTQMGQEVILRCVPISNHLYFYWYRQILGQKVEFLVSFYNNEISEKSEIFDDQFSVERPDGSNFTLKIRSTKLEDSAMYFCASSDFQALQETQYFGPGTRLLVL.

V usage is TRBV29-1 and J usage is TRBJ2-7; D uncertain. This CDR3 is 12 amino acids long. V lost 4 bases and J lost 5, with 12 bases in between. CDR1 is SQVTM, CDR2 ANQGSEA, per germline. The chain's CDR3 is CSVGSGSHEQYF. For the CDR3, the DNA is TGCAGCGTTGGCAGTGGTTCCCACGAGCAGTACTTC.

The V call is TRBV6-4, the J call TRBJ2-2, with 7 bases fitting TRBD2. Germline V lookup: CDR1 MRHNA, CDR2 SNTAGT. The J segment lost 5 bases and the V segment lost 2 bases, leaving 5 bases of the junction unmatched. The CDR3 contains 15 residues. The CDR3 DNA reads TGTGCCAGCAGTGACCGGGGGGACGGGACCGGGGAGCTGTTTTTT. Translated, it gives CASSDRGDGTGELFF.

The chain employs TRBV5-1 and TRBJ2-1; 13 nucleotides match TRBD2. V shed 3 bases, J shed 7 bases, and the junction held 10 bases outside the gene matches. Germline V gene sequence: CDR1 SGHRS, CDR2 YFSETQ. The CDR3 sequence is 17 residues long. The CDR3 nucleotides read TGCGCCAGCAGCTCTGAGACTAGCGGGAGGCCGCCAAATGAGCAGTTCTTC. Translated, it gives CASSSETSGRPPNEQFF.

The chain couples TRBV19 to TRBJ2-7, with TRBD1 as a possible D gene (5 bases). With 3 bases removed from V and 3 bases from J, the gap between germline ends came to 18 bases. Looked up from germline, CDR1 is LNHDA and CDR2 is SQIVND (reference sequence). This CDR3 has 16 residues. The CDR3 sequence: CASSISGQGSFYEQYF. The CDR3 coding sequence is TGTGCCAGTAGTATTTCCGGGCAGGGCTCATTCTACGAGCAGTACTTC.

Written as DNA, the CDR3 is TGTGCCAGCAGCCAAGAACGCAGGGCGGCTGGAAACACCATATATTTT. Its protein product is CASSQERRAAGNTIYF. The V and J genes are TRBV14 and TRBJ1-3, with a possible D match to TRBD1 (5 bases). Germline V CDR1 and CDR2: SGHDN, FVKESK. Trimming left V 0 bases short and J 2 bases short, with 11 bases between. This CDR3 comprises 16 residues. Variable domain in full (rest from reference TRBV14 and TRBJ1-3): EAGVTQFPSHSVIEKGQTVTLRCDPISGHDNLYWYRRVMGKEIKFLLHFVKESKQDESGMPNNRFLAERTGGTYSTLKVQPAELEDSGVYFCASSQERRAAGNTIYFGEGSWLTVV.

Written as DNA, the CDR3 is TGTGCCAGCAGCTTAGGTCCTAGCGGGAGCTACGCCGGCTCCTACGAGCAGTACTTC. Protein sequence: CASSLGPSGSYAGSYEQYF. The genes are TRBV7-2 and TRBJ2-7; 10 bases match TRBD2. Trimming cost V 1 base and J 0 bases; bases outside gene matches: 12. CDR3 length: 19 residues. Germline V CDR1 and CDR2: SGHTA, FQGNSA.

This chain links TRBV4-2 with TRBJ2-1; D perhaps matches TRBD2 (5 bases). This CDR3 has 18 residues. Germline assignment: CDR1 LGHNA and CDR2 YNFKEQ. V was pared by 0 bases and J by 6 bases, with 21 bases between. CDR3 loop: CASSQDREAEDPTNEQFF. The CDR3 DNA is TGTGCCAGCAGCCAAGATAGGGAAGCGGAGGATCCTACCAATGAGCAGTTCTTC.

This rearrangement joins TRBV6-1 to TRBJ2-1; maybe TRBD2 (6 bases). Trimming left V 10 bases short and J 1 base short, with 14 bases between. The length of the CDR3 is 14 residues. Looked up from germline, CDR1 is MNHNS and CDR2 is SASEGT. CDR3 DNA: TGTGCCACCACGGAGGGTGGTTCCTACAATGAGCAGTTCTTC. This sequence encodes CATTEGGSYNEQFF.

V and J are TRBV4-2 and TRBJ2-3, with TRBD2 matching 12 bases. Germline CDR1 is LGHNA and CDR2 is YNFKEQ. The CDR3 is 17 residues long. Unmatched junction bases numbered 4, after V lost 1 base and J lost 2 bases. DNA of the CDR3: TGTGCCAGCAGCCAAGGACTAGCGGGAGACGTCACAGATACGCAGTATTTT. Translation gives CASSQGLAGDVTDTQYF.

This chain connects TRBV6-5 to TRBJ2-7; D perhaps matches TRBD2 (6 bases). The CDR3 totals 15 residues. V shed 5 bases and J shed 0 bases, with 14 bases lying between them. Germline V gene data show CDR1 as MNHEY and CDR2 as SVGAGI. The CDR3: CASSLGTESSYEQYF. CDR3 in DNA: TGTGCCAGCAGTCTAGGGACTGAGAGCTCCTACGAGCAGTACTTC.

This chain links TRBV23-1 with TRBJ2-7; weak D call: TRBD1 (6 bases). TRBV23-1 carries the ORF label, with uncertain function. The CDR3 extends over 12 amino acids. V lost 10 bases and J 5 bases, leaving 15 bases between the germline ends. Here the CDR3 DNA reads TGCGCCACACAGGGTGGGGCCCACGAGCAGTACTTC. Its translation is CATQGGAHEQYF.

This chain connects TRBV27 to TRBJ1-2; 7 bases align to TRBD1. This CDR3 region has 17 residues. The ends lost 5 bases at V and 3 bases at J; junction bases unmatched: 15. Germline lookup yields CDR1 MNHEY and CDR2 SMNVEV (reference sequence). CDR3 amino acids: CASSPKTFGQDHYGYTF. The CDR3 coding sequence is TGTGCCAGCAGTCCTAAAACCTTCGGACAGGACCACTATGGCTACACCTTC.